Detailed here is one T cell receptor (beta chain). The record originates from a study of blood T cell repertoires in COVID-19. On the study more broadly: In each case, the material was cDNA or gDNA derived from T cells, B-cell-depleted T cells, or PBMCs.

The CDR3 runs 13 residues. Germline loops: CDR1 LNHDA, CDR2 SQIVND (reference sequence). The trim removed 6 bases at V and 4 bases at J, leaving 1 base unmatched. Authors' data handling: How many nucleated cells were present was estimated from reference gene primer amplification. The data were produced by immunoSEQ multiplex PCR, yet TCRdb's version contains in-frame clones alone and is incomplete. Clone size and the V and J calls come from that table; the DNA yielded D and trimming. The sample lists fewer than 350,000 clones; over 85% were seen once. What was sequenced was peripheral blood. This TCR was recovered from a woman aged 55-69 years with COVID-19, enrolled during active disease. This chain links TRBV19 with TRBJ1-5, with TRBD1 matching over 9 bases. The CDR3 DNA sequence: TGTGCCAGTAGAGGGACAGGGAATCAGCCCCAGCATTTT. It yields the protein CASRGTGNQPQHF.